The T cell receptor (beta chain) described here comes from a study of shared clonotypes between healthy human individuals. Study outcomes and limitations: Across a few donors, naive CD4 shared around 5.1%, naive CD8 approximately 3.5%, memory CD4 2.3%, memory CD8 more than 0.35%.

At a deep level, the assay was run. Per the authors' pipeline: ImmunoSEQ gave junction-only sequences without quality scores, so filtering differed. Using immunoSEQ multiplex PCR, the repertoire was profiled, and TCRdb retains in-frame clones only, with some absent. Clone size and V and J calls were adopted from that table, with D and trimming inferred from the DNA. The sample consists of under 1,100,000 clones, approximately 72% of them appearing once. Looked up from germline, CDR1 is SGHDT and CDR2 is YYEEEE. With 5 bases removed from V and 7 bases from J, the gap between germline ends came to 9 bases. CDR3 size: 11 residues. This clone was seen more than once but under ten times. The antigen is unknown.

The rearrangement joins TRBV5-6 to TRBJ1-1, with no clear D. The TCR sequence derives from a man between 18 and 29 years old in good health. Sample: memory CD4+ T cells sorted from blood. Sample subset: CD45RA-negative fraction. The CDR3 reads CASSSGFEAFF. CDR3 sequence (DNA): TGTGCCAGCAGTTCCGGGTTTGAAGCTTTCTTT.